Below, 12 T cell receptor beta chains from the same sample are listed, as sequenced in a study of blood T cell repertoires in COVID-19. This table comes from immunoSEQ multiplex PCR, and its TCRdb copy is limited to in-frame clones, with some not included. The repertoire holds 250,000 or so clones, 80% to 90% seen once, with approximately 2% in the top ten. Source material: PBMCs or T cells enriched from blood (not recorded which). Every receptor here comes from a woman in her fifties or sixties who had recovered from COVID-19.

The genes are TRBV10-3 and TRBJ2-5; the D gene is possibly TRBD2 (6 bases). V lost 2 bases and J 1 base, leaving 11 bases between the germline ends. This CDR3 spans 15 amino acids. Looked up from germline, CDR1 is ENHRY and CDR2 is SYGVKD. The CDR3, as DNA: TGTGCCATCAGTGAGGGCGGGACCCTCCAAGAGACCCAGTACTTC. Protein product: CAISEGGTLQETQYF.

The CDR3 DNA is TGTGCCAGCTCACCACTATCCGGGTCGGGGACCGGGGAGCTGTTTTTT. It is translated as CASSPLSGSGTGELFF. The chain carries TRBV18 and TRBJ2-2; D is possibly TRBD2 (5 bases). The CDR3 is 16 residues long. Looked up from germline, CDR1 is KGHSH and CDR2 is LQKENI. V lost 1 base, J lost 5 bases, and 14 bases lay in between.

V and J are TRBV7-2 and TRBJ1-2; TRBD1 matches at 11 bases. Per the germline V gene, CDR1 is SGHTA and CDR2 is FQGNSA. The V gene end was trimmed by 5 bases and the J gene end by 4 bases; junction bases not matched to a gene: 6. The CDR3 runs 15 residues. CDR3 residues: CASSKDRGLIYGYTF. The CDR3 DNA is TGTGCCAGCAGCAAGGACAGGGGGCTAATCTATGGCTACACCTTC.

The chain employs TRBV14 and TRBJ1-2; D gene unclear. Germline-derived CDR1 and CDR2 are SGHDN and FVKESK. V lost 7 bases to trimming and J lost 5 bases, with 23 bases between them. The CDR3 is 16 residues long. The CDR3 nucleotides are TGTGCCAGCAACGCCCCCTATCTTGTTTTATTTTATGGCTACACCTTC. Amino acid sequence: CASNAPYLVLFYGYTF.

The CDR3 DNA sequence: TGTGCCAGCAGCTTTGGGCTAGCGGGAACCTACGAGCAGTACTTC. It yields the protein CASSFGLAGTYEQYF. The J gene is TRBJ2-7, the V gene TRBV5-6; the match to TRBD2 covers 9 bases. The CDR3 runs 15 residues. J was trimmed by 2 bases and V by 2 bases; bases with no gene match: 5. The germline CDR1 and CDR2 sequences are SGHDT and YYEEEE. The full variable domain, rest sourced from reference TRBV5-6 and TRBJ2-7, is DAGVTQSPTHLIKTRGQQVTLRCSPKSGHDTVSWYQQALGQGPQFIFQYYEEEERQRGNFPDRFSGHQFPNYSSELNVNALLLGDSALYLCASSFGLAGTYEQYFGPGTRLTVT.

The V gene is TRBV5-1, the J gene TRBJ2-5, with 7 nucleotides matching TRBD2. Germline lookup yields CDR1 SGHRS and CDR2 YFSETQ. The J segment lost 2 bases and the V segment lost 3 bases, leaving 13 bases of the junction unmatched. The CDR3 extends over 17 amino acids. CDR3 nucleotide sequence: TGCGCCAGCAGCTCTCCGACACTCGGACTAGGACAAGAGACCCAGTACTTC. Its protein product is CASSSPTLGLGQETQYF.

V usage is TRBV5-1 and J usage is TRBJ2-1, with 7 bases fitting TRBD2. V shed 7 bases and J 1 base; nucleotides not matched to a gene: 5. CDR1 and CDR2 (germline): SGHRS, YFSETQ. This CDR3 is 14 amino acids long. The CDR3 sequence is CASQTSPSYNEQFF. CDR3 bases: TGCGCCAGCCAGACTAGCCCATCCTACAATGAGCAGTTCTTC.

The rearrangement joins TRBV19 to TRBJ2-1, with D maybe TRBD2 (5 bases). Germline lookup yields CDR1 LNHDA and CDR2 SQIVND (reference sequence). Trimming stripped 2 bases from V and 8 bases from J, with 7 bases between. The CDR3 sequence is 12 residues long. This chain's CDR3 is CASSIQDYEQFF. CDR3 DNA sequence: TGTGCCAGTAGTATACAGGACTATGAGCAGTTCTTC.

This clone appeared many times. The rearrangement links TRBV27 to TRBJ1-6; no clear D gene. The V end was cut by 6 bases, the J end by 7 bases, with 10 bases between. Germline V lookup: CDR1 MNHEY, CDR2 SMNVEV (reference sequence). This CDR3 spans 13 amino acids. The CDR3 spells CASSLTWNSPLHF. DNA for the CDR3: TGTGCCAGCAGCCTGACATGGAATTCACCCCTCCACTTT.

With respect to this clone: At the DNA level, this CDR3 is encoded by other sequences in the same sample as well. The V and J genes are TRBV5-1 and TRBJ1-1; D is unresolved. From germline, CDR1 is SGHRS and CDR2 YFSETQ. Trimming shortened V by 2 bases and J by 1 base, and 6 bases separated the two germline ends. The CDR3 length is 13 residues. CDR3 region: CASSLGGNTEAFF. CDR3 in DNA: TGCGCCAGCAGCTTAGGCGGGAACACTGAAGCTTTCTTT.

The rearrangement links TRBV7-9 to TRBJ1-1; a possible D gene is TRBD1 (6 bases). From germline, CDR1 is SEHNR and CDR2 FQNEAQ (reference sequence). Deletions cut 2 bases from V and 4 bases from J, with 14 bases between. The CDR3 loop spans 15 amino acids. The CDR3: CASSLSGEVGTEAFF. CDR3 coding DNA: TGTGCCAGCAGCTTATCAGGGGAAGTTGGCACTGAAGCTTTCTTT.

This clone was seen a handful of times. The V and J genes are TRBV28 and TRBJ1-5, with D possibly matching TRBD1 (5 bases). The CDR3 has 16 residues. Germline CDR1 and CDR2: MDHEN and SYDVKM. V lost 1 base and J 6 bases, leaving 16 bases between the germline ends. The CDR3 DNA follows: TGTGCCAGCAGTTTATTCTCTGGGCAGGGTAGTCAGCCCCAGCATTTT. Translation: CASSLFSGQGSQPQHF.